This is a list of T cell receptor beta chains from one sample in a study of metastatic and nonmetastatic thyroid tumors. TCRdb recomputed clones from the PCR reads via MiXCR. The repertoire holds some 34,000 clones, with more than 15% as singletons. The sequenced sample was blood. The receptors were gathered from a female donor with papillary thyroid cancer or a benign thyroid nodule (not recorded which). Some clones in this sample may be carry-over from other donors' samples. Each CDR3 is given with its conserved first and last residue. A D gene is named only where the DNA matches it firmly. Size tells how often a clone was seen (once, few, many) or the class of an expanded clone, and some rows leave it out.

many	NA	TRBV18	TRBJ2-5	TGTGCCAGCTCACCCGGGGACGCTCCCCAAGAGACCCAGTACTTC	CASSPGDAPQETQYF
many	NA	TRBV28	TRBJ2-3	TGTGCCAGCAGTCTTAAGCAGGGGTTCACAGATACGCAGTATTTT	CASSLKQGFTDTQYF
few	NA	TRBV9	TRBJ2-7	TGTGCCAGCAGCGTAGATTTAGGGGAATACGAGCAGTACTTC	CASSVDLGEYEQYF
many	NA	TRBV7-8	TRBJ2-1	TGTGCCAGCAGCTTAGGGGGACCACAATTCAATGAGCAGTTCTTC	CASSLGGPQFNEQFF
NA	TRBD1	TRBV12-3/TRBV12-4	TRBJ1-5	TGTGCCAGCAGTTTGGGACAGACCCGCAATCAGCCCCAGCATTTT	CASSLGQTRNQPQHF
NA	NA	TRBV5-1	TRBJ1-6	TGCGCCAGCAGCTTGGGGCCCGTGACGGGTGATAATCCACCCCTCCACTTT	CASSLGPVTGDNPPLHF
many	NA	TRBV5-1	TRBJ2-5	TGCGCCAGCACTATGACCGGGGCCTCGGTAGGAGAGACCCAGTACTTC	CASTMTGASVGETQYF
many	NA	TRBV9	TRBJ2-1	TGTGCCAGCAGCCCCTTGGTGGAGGCAGGCGAGCAGTTCTTC	CASSPLVEAGEQFF
NA	NA	TRBV7-2	TRBJ2-7	TGTGCCAGCAGCTTACAGGGAGTTTCTAACGAGCAGTACTTC	CASSLQGVSNEQYF
few	TRBD2	TRBV28	TRBJ2-5	TGTGCCAGCAGTCCGCCGGCGGGGGGTGTTATGCAAGAGACCCATTACTTC	CASSPPAGGVMQETHYF
few	NA	TRBV4-2	TRBJ2-3	TGTGCCAGCAGCCCCTATTTCGGGGCTGGCACAGATACGCAGTATTTT	CASSPYFGAGTDTQYF
many	NA	TRBV7-2	TRBJ1-4	TGTGCCAGCAGCTTAGGATATAAGCGAAAACTGTTTTTT	CASSLGYKRKLFF
many	NA	TRBV7-9	TRBJ2-5	TGTGCCAGCACCTCTATGAGGGAGACCCAGTACTTC	CASTSMRETQYF
NA	NA	TRBV28	TRBJ2-7	TGTGCCAGCATTGACGAGAGGGGGACTTACGAGCAGTACTTC	CASIDERGTYEQYF
few	NA	TRBV6-2/TRBV6-3	TRBJ2-1	TGTGCCAGCAGCCGAACAACTAGCAACTACGATGAGCAGTTCTTC	CASSRTTSNYDEQFF
many	NA	TRBV7-8	TRBJ1-3	TGTGCCAGCAGTAGGGGGTCTGGAAACACCATATATTTT	CASSRGSGNTIYF
NA	NA	TRBV11-2	TRBJ1-1	TGTGCCAGCAGCTGGGGCCCCGGGACGTTGGGGAGAACTGAAGCTTTCTTT	CASSWGPGTLGRTEAFF
once	NA	TRBV20-1	TRBJ2-2	TGCAGTGCACTTTACGTAGCGCGAGGGGGATACGGTGAGCTGTTTTTT	CSALYVARGGYGELFF
NA	NA	TRBV19	TRBJ1-5	TGTGCCATTATTATAGGCCGGCAGCATAGAGGTCAGCCCCAGCATTTT	CAIIIGRQHRGQPQHF
many	NA	TRBV11-2	TRBJ2-5	TGTGCCAGCAGCTTCCTGGGGGAGACCCAGTACTTC	CASSFLGETQYF
NA	NA	TRBV11-3	TRBJ2-7	TGTGCCATACCGGGACAAACCTACGAGCAGTACTTC	CAIPGQTYEQYF
NA	NA	TRBV18	TRBJ1-1	TGTGCCAGCTCACCACCGTCCACAGGGTCGAACACTGAAGCTTTCTTT	CASSPPSTGSNTEAFF
medium-sized	NA	TRBV20-1	TRBJ2-7	TGCAGTGCTAGAATCGGGCCTAAGAACTACGAGCAGTACTTC	CSARIGPKNYEQYF
many	NA	TRBV19	TRBJ2-4	TGTGCCAGTAGTGCCCGGATCAGAGAAAACATTCAGTACTTC	CASSARIRENIQYF
many	NA	TRBV25-1	TRBJ1-1	TGTGCCAGCAGAAATACAGGGTTCACTGAAGCTTTCTTT	CASRNTGFTEAFF
many	NA	TRBV6-5	TRBJ2-7	TGTGCCAGCAGTTACTCGATCGGGAGTCAGAACGAGCAGTACTTC	CASSYSIGSQNEQYF
many	TRBD1	TRBV20-1	TRBJ1-1	TGCAGTGCTAGAGATTTCGGGACAGGGGTCACTGAAGCTTTCTTT	CSARDFGTGVTEAFF
many	NA	TRBV11-2	TRBJ2-1	TGTGCCAGCAGCTTAGCAGGGGCCGACAATGAGCAGTTCTTC	CASSLAGADNEQFF
many	NA	TRBV9	TRBJ2-2	TGTGCCAGCAGCGTAACGGGTGACTCCCGGGAGCTGTTTTTT	CASSVTGDSRELFF
NA	NA	TRBV6-2/TRBV6-3	TRBJ2-3	TGTGCCAGCAGTTACGAAGTGGCGGATACGCAGTATTTT	CASSYEVADTQYF
many	NA	TRBV5-6	TRBJ1-6	TGTGCCAGCAGCACCTGGACGGGTAGTTATTCACCCCTCCACTTT	CASSTWTGSYSPLHF
many	TRBD2	TRBV20-1	TRBJ2-1	TGCAGTGCCTGGACTAGTACGAAGGATGAGCAGTTCTTC	CSAWTSTKDEQFF
NA	NA	TRBV28	TRBJ1-5	TGTGCCAGCAGTCTGTGGTCCGGGGCCAATCAGCCCCAGCATTTT	CASSLWSGANQPQHF
NA	NA	TRBV28	TRBJ2-7	TGTGCCAGCAGTGTGGGTTACGAGCAGTACTTC	CASSVGYEQYF
many	TRBD2	TRBV5-4	TRBJ2-7	TGTGCCAGCAGCTCGGGGGGACTAGCGAGTCACGAGCAGTACTTC	CASSSGGLASHEQYF
many	TRBD1	TRBV5-1	TRBJ1-4	TGCGCCAGCAGCTTAACCGGGACAGGGGTTGAAAAACTGTTTTTT	CASSLTGTGVEKLFF
many	TRBD1	TRBV3-1	TRBJ2-7	TGTGCCAGCAGCCCCCGACAGGGGGTGACGGTTGATCTTCCGTTCGAGCAGTACTTC	CASSPRQGVTVDLPFEQYF
NA	NA	TRBV9	TRBJ2-6	TGTGCCAGCAGCGTCTCGGGGGCAGGGGGTGGCTCTGGGGCCAACGTCCTGACTTTC	CASSVSGAGGGSGANVLTF
NA	TRBD1	TRBV28	TRBJ1-1	TGTGCCAGCAGTCAGGGGGGGTCTGAAGCTTTCTTT	CASSQGGSEAFF